The clone carrying this T cell receptor (beta chain) was seen only a few times. Antigen specificity is unknown. The sample is drawn from a study of cytotoxic CD8 clonotypes in ibrutinib-treated CLL. General study points: The clonality rise at ibrutinib response reflected private clonotype expansion.

Trimming took off 3 bases at V and 0 bases at J, with 12 bases between the two ends. The germline V gene encodes CDR1 MDHEN and CDR2 SYDVKM. The CDR3 extends over 16 amino acids. The method was immunoSEQ multiplex PCR; TCRdb's version includes in-frame clones alone and lacks a portion of them. The data hold 130,000 or so clones, with around 77% observed a single time. The chain joins TRBV28 to TRBJ1-3; possibly TRBD1 for D (5 bases). This TCR derives from a human donor with chronic lymphocytic leukemia. The sample consisted of PBMCs, taken after 12 months of ibrutinib treatment. The CDR3 sequence is CASSFPPGSSGNTIYF. In DNA, the CDR3 is TGTGCCAGCAGTTTTCCCCCAGGGAGCTCTGGAAACACCATATATTTT.